Listed below are T cell receptor beta chains from one sample, sequenced in a study of T cell repertoires in cytomegalovirus infection. TCRdb recomputed calls from the reads with MiXCR, one row per CDR3 protein. Here the sample spans hundreds of thousands of distinct CDR3 sequences, 24% being singletons. Specimen: CD8+ T cells from PBMCs. The receptor set was obtained from a human donor in good health (CMV status not recorded). Some clones in this sample may be carry-over from other donors' samples. Each CDR3 is given with its conserved first and last residue. The D gene is left open where the match is weak. A row's size may be missing; if present it is once, few, many or a size class.

v_gene: TRBV5-5
j_gene: TRBJ2-3
d_gene: -
len: 15
abundance: -
CDR3nt: TGTGCCACCGACGTTGGGGGAATTAAGACAGATACGCAGTATTTT
CDR3aa: CATDVGGIKTDTQYF

v_gene: TRBV5-5
j_gene: TRBJ1-1
d_gene: -
len: 11
abundance: many
CDR3nt: TGTGCCAGCAGCGCAGACACTGAAGCTTTCTTT
CDR3aa: CASSADTEAFF

v_gene: TRBV19
j_gene: TRBJ1-1
d_gene: -
len: 15
abundance: -
CDR3nt: TGTGCCAGTAGTATTCTGGGGGGGCCAGGCACTGAAGCTTTCTTT
CDR3aa: CASSILGGPGTEAFF

v_gene: TRBV5-1
j_gene: TRBJ1-1
d_gene: TRBD1
len: 11
abundance: -
CDR3nt: TGCGCCAGCAGCGCTGGGACAGGAGCTTTCTTT
CDR3aa: CASSAGTGAFF

v_gene: TRBV11-1
j_gene: TRBJ2-3
d_gene: -
len: 17
abundance: many
CDR3nt: TGTGCCAGCAGCCTCCACAGGGACCTACGATTCACAGATACGCAGTATTTT
CDR3aa: CASSLHRDLRFTDTQYF

v_gene: TRBV13
j_gene: TRBJ2-7
d_gene: TRBD1
len: 15
abundance: -
CDR3nt: TGTGCCAGCAGCTTAGGGGACAGGGGCGACTACGAGCAGTACTTC
CDR3aa: CASSLGDRGDYEQYF

v_gene: TRBV29-1
j_gene: TRBJ2-3
d_gene: -
len: 13
abundance: -
CDR3nt: TGCAGCGTCCTGGACGGGAGCACAGATACGCAGTATTTT
CDR3aa: CSVLDGSTDTQYF

v_gene: TRBV7-8
j_gene: TRBJ1-5
d_gene: TRBD1
len: 15
abundance: many
CDR3nt: TGTGCCAGCAGCCCTCGGACAGGGGGTAATCAGCCCCAGCATTTT
CDR3aa: CASSPRTGGNQPQHF

v_gene: TRBV15
j_gene: TRBJ1-1
d_gene: TRBD1
len: 14
abundance: few
CDR3nt: TGTGCCACCAGTAACAGGGGGCGAAGCACTGAAGCTTTCTTT
CDR3aa: CATSNRGRSTEAFF

v_gene: TRBV20-1
j_gene: TRBJ1-2
d_gene: -
len: 12
abundance: few
CDR3nt: TGCAGTTACCTTTTTGGTTACGATGGCTACACCTTC
CDR3aa: CSYLFGYDGYTF

v_gene: TRBV25-1
j_gene: TRBJ2-3
d_gene: -
len: 13
abundance: few
CDR3nt: TGTGCCAGCAGTGTTGGTTTCACAGATACGCAGTATTTT
CDR3aa: CASSVGFTDTQYF

v_gene: TRBV20-1
j_gene: TRBJ1-2
d_gene: -
len: 14
abundance: -
CDR3nt: TGCAGTGCTAGAGATCGCAGGGCCCTCAGCGGCTACACCTTC
CDR3aa: CSARDRRALSGYTF

v_gene: TRBV24-1
j_gene: TRBJ1-2
d_gene: -
len: 17
abundance: few
CDR3nt: TGTGCCACCAGTGATTACCACGCTGGGACGGGGATTTATGGCTACACCTTC
CDR3aa: CATSDYHAGTGIYGYTF

v_gene: TRBV20-1
j_gene: TRBJ2-1
d_gene: TRBD1
len: 15
abundance: few
CDR3nt: TGCAGTGCTAGAGATCGAACAGGGGCCTACAATGAGCAGTTCTTC
CDR3aa: CSARDRTGAYNEQFF

v_gene: TRBV4-3
j_gene: TRBJ2-1
d_gene: TRBD1
len: 16
abundance: -
CDR3nt: TGCGCCAGCAGCCACGGCCGAGACAGGGGCTACAATGAGCAGTTCTTC
CDR3aa: CASSHGRDRGYNEQFF

v_gene: TRBV6-8
j_gene: TRBJ1-1
d_gene: -
len: 16
abundance: few
CDR3nt: TGTGCCAGCGGGACGTCTGTCAGGGATTCGGGCACTGAAGCTTTCTTT
CDR3aa: CASGTSVRDSGTEAFF

v_gene: TRBV6-4
j_gene: TRBJ2-1
d_gene: TRBD1
len: 15
abundance: -
CDR3nt: TGTGCCAGCAGTGAGACAGGGCTCTCCTACAATGAGCAGTTCTTC
CDR3aa: CASSETGLSYNEQFF

v_gene: TRBV6-2/TRBV6-3
j_gene: TRBJ1-1
d_gene: -
len: 17
abundance: -
CDR3nt: TGTGCCAGCAACCTGCTTGGTCCTTATGGCGGAAACACTGAAGCTTTCTTT
CDR3aa: CASNLLGPYGGNTEAFF

v_gene: TRBV12-3/TRBV12-4
j_gene: TRBJ2-3
d_gene: -
len: 14
abundance: many
CDR3nt: TGTGCCAGCAGTTTTTTGGGAATTCCAGATACGCAGTATTTT
CDR3aa: CASSFLGIPDTQYF

v_gene: TRBV13
j_gene: TRBJ2-1
d_gene: TRBD1
len: 16
abundance: few
CDR3nt: TGTGCCAGCAGCTTATCACAGGGGGCTGACTACAATGAGCAGTTCTTC
CDR3aa: CASSLSQGADYNEQFF

v_gene: TRBV19
j_gene: TRBJ2-2
d_gene: -
len: 11
abundance: -
CDR3nt: TGTGCCGCTGGGTACACCGGGGAGCTGTTTTTT
CDR3aa: CAAGYTGELFF

v_gene: TRBV20-1
j_gene: TRBJ2-3
d_gene: TRBD2
len: 13
abundance: -
CDR3nt: TGCAGTGCCCGACTAGCGGGGGGGCTTACGCAGTATTTT
CDR3aa: CSARLAGGLTQYF

v_gene: TRBV12-5
j_gene: TRBJ1-1
d_gene: TRBD1
len: 14
abundance: many
CDR3nt: TGTGCTAGTGGTTTCGGACAGGGGTTCATTGAAGCTTTCTTT
CDR3aa: CASGFGQGFIEAFF

v_gene: TRBV20-1
j_gene: TRBJ2-3
d_gene: TRBD2
len: 17
abundance: -
CDR3nt: TGCAGTGCTAGAGATTTAACTAGCGGGGGCCTCACAGATACGCAGTATTTT
CDR3aa: CSARDLTSGGLTDTQYF

v_gene: TRBV7-6
j_gene: TRBJ2-3
d_gene: -
len: 15
abundance: many
CDR3nt: TGTGCCAGCAGCACCGCCCGGGGGGCATTGGATACGCAGTATTTT
CDR3aa: CASSTARGALDTQYF